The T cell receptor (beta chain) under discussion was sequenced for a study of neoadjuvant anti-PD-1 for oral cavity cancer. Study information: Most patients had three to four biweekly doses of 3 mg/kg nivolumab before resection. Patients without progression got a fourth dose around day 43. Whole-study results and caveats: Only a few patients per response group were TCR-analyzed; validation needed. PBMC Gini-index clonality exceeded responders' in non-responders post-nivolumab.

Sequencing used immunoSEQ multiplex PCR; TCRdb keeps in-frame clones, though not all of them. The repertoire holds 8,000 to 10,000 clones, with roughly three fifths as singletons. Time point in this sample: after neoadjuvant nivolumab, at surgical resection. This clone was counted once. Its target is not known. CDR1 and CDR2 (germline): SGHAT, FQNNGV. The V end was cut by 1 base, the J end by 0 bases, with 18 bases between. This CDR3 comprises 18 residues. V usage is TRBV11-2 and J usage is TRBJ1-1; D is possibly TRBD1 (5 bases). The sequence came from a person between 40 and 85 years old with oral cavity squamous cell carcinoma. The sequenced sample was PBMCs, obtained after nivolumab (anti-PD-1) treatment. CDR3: CASSLAWGTNPMNTEAFF. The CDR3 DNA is TGTGCCAGCAGCTTAGCCTGGGGGACGAACCCCATGAACACTGAAGCTTTCTTT.